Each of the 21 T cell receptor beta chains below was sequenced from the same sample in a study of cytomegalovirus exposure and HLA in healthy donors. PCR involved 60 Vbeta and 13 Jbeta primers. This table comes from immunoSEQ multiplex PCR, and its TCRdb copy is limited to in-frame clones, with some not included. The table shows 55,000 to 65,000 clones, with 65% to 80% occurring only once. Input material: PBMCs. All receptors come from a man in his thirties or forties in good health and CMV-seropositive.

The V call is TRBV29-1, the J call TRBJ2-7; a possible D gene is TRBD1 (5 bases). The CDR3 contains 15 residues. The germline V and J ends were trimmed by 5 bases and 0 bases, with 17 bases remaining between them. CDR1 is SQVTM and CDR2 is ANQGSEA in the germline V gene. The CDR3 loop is CSVTITGSLSYEQYF. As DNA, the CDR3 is TGCAGCGTTACAATAACAGGTTCTCTCTCCTACGAGCAGTACTTC.

CDR3 amino acids: CASSQGGEGTQYF. The CDR3 DNA reads TGTGCCAGCAGCCAAGGAGGGGAGGGGACCCAGTACTTC. The chain combines TRBV4-2 with TRBJ2-5, with 7 nucleotides matching TRBD2. J lost 7 bases, V lost 1 base, and 3 bases had no gene match. Germline CDR1 and CDR2: LGHNA and YNFKEQ. This CDR3 is 13 amino acids long.

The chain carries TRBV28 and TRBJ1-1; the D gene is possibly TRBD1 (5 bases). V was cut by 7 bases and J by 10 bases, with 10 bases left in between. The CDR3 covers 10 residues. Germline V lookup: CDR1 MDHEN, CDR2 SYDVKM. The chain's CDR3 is CASKGVGAFF. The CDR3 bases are TGTGCCAGCAAAGGGGTGGGAGCTTTCTTT. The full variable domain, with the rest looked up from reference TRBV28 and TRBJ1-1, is DVKVTQSSRYLVKRTGEKVFLECVQDMDHENMFWYRQDPGLGLRLIYFSYDVKMKEKGDIPEGYSVSREKKERFSLILESASTNQTSMYLCASKGVGAFFGQGTRLTVV.

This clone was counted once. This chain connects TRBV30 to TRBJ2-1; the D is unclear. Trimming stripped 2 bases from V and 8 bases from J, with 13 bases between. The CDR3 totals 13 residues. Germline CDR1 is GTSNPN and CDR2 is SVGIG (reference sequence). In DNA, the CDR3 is TGTGCCTGGAGTCTTGGCGGTGTTGATGAGCAGTTCTTC. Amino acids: CAWSLGGVDEQFF. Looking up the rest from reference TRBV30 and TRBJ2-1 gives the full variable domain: SQTIHQWPATLVQPVGSPLSLECTVEGTSNPNLYWYRQAAGRGLQLLFYSVGIGQISSEVPQNLSASRPQDRQFILSSKKLLLSDSGFYLCAWSLGGVDEQFFGPGTRLTVL.

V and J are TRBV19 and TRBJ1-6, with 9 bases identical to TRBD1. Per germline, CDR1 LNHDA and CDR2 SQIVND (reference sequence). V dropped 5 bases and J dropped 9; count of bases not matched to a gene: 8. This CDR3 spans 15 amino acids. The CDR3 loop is CASSYGQGNSSPLHF. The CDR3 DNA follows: TGTGCCAGTAGTTATGGACAGGGGAACTCTTCACCCCTCCACTTT.

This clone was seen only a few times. CDR3 DNA: TGTGCCAGCAGGGATGGCGGCGAGCAGTACTTC. It codes for CASRDGGEQYF. The chain joins TRBV5-6 to TRBJ2-7; D is unresolved. This CDR3 has 11 amino acids. Trimming stripped 5 bases from V and 6 bases from J, with 9 bases between. Germline loops: CDR1 SGHDT, CDR2 YYEEEE.

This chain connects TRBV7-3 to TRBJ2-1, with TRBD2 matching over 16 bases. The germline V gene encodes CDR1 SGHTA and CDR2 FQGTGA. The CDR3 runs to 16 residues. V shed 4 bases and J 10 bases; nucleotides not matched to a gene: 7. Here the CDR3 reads CASSSATGLAGGEQFF. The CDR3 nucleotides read TGTGCCAGCAGCTCCGCAACGGGACTAGCGGGGGGGGAGCAGTTCTTC.

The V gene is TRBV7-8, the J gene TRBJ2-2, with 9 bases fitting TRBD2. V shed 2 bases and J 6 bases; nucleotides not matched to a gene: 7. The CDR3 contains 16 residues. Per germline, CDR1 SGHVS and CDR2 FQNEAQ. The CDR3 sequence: CASSLWGGGASGELFF. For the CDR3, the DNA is TGTGCCAGCAGCTTATGGGGCGGGGGGGCTTCCGGGGAGCTGTTTTTT.

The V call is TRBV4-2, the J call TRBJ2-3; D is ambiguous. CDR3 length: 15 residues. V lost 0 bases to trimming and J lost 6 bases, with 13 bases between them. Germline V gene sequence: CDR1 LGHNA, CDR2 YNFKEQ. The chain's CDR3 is CASSQESFPGDTQYF. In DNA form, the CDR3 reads TGTGCCAGCAGCCAAGAGAGCTTCCCCGGGGATACGCAGTATTTT.

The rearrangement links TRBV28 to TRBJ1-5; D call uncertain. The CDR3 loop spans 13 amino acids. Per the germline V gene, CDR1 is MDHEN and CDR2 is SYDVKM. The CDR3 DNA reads TGTTCCCTCAGCCGGGGTCCCAATCAGCCCCAGCATTTT. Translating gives CSLSRGPNQPQHF.

The CDR3 protein is CASSDSPGTDTQYF. The CDR3 DNA reads TGTGCCAGCAGTGACTCCCCAGGCACAGATACGCAGTATTTT. The V call is TRBV6-4, the J call TRBJ2-3; D gene uncertain. Germline V gene lookup returns CDR1 MRHNA and CDR2 SNTAGT. Trimming took off 0 bases at V and 1 base at J, with 5 bases between the two ends. The CDR3 extends over 14 amino acids.

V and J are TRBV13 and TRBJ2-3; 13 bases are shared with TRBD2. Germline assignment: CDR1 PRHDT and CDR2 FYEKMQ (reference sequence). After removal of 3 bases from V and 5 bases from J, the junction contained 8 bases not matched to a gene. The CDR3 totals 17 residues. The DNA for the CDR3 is TGTGCCAGCAGCTTGTTGACTAGCGGGGGGTATGTAGATACGCAGTATTTT. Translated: CASSLLTSGGYVDTQYF.

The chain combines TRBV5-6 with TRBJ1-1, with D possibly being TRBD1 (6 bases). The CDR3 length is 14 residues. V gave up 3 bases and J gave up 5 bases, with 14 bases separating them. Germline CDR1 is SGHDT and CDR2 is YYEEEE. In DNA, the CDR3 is TGTGCCAGCAGCTGGCCCCAGGGGCGGACTGAAGCTTTCTTT. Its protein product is CASSWPQGRTEAFF.

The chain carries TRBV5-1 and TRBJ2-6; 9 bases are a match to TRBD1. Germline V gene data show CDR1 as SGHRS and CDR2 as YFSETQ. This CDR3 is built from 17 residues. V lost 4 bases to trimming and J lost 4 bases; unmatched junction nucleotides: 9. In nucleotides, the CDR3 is TGCGCCAGCAGCGGAACTAGACAGGGGGAAGGGGCCAACGTCCTGACTTTC. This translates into CASSGTRQGEGANVLTF.

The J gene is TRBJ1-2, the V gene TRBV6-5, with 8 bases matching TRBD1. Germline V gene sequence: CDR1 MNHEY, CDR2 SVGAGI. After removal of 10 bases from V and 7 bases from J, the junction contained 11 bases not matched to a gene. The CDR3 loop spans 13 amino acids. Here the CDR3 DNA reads TGTGCCACCGGGACAGGAGGAGCAGGTGGCTACACCTTC. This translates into CATGTGGAGGYTF.

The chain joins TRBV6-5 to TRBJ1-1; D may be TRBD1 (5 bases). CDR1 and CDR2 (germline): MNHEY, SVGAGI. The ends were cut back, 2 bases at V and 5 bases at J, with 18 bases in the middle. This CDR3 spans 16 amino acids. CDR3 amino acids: CASSYHSGGGRTEAFF. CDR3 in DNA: TGTGCCAGCAGTTACCACTCGGGGGGGGGAAGGACTGAAGCTTTCTTT.

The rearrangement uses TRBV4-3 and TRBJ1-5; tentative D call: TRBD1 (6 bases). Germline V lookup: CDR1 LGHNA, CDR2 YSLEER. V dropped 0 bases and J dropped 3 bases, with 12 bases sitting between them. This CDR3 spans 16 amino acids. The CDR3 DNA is TGCGCCAGCAGCCAAGAGGTACAGGGATCCAATCAGCCCCAGCATTTT. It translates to CASSQEVQGSNQPQHF.

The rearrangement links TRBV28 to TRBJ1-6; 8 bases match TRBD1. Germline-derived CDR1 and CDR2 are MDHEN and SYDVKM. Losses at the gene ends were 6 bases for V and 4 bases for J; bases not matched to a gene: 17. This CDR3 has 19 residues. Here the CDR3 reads CASSRPGTGWGKYNSPLHF. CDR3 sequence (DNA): TGTGCCAGCAGCCGTCCCGGGACAGGTTGGGGGAAATATAATTCACCCCTCCACTTT.

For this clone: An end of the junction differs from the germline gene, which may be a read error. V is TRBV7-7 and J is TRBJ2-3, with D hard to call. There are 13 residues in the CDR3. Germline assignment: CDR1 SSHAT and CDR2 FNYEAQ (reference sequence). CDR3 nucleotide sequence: TGTGCTAGCAGCCTCCTACGCACAGATACGCAGTATTTT. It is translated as CASSLLRTDTQYF. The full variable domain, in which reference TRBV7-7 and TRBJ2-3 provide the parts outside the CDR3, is GAGVSQSPRYKVTKRGQDVTLRCDPISSHATLYWYQQALGQGPEFLTYFNYEAQPDKSGLPSDRFSAERPEGSISTLTIQRTEQRDSAMYRCASSLLRTDTQYFGPGTRLTVL.

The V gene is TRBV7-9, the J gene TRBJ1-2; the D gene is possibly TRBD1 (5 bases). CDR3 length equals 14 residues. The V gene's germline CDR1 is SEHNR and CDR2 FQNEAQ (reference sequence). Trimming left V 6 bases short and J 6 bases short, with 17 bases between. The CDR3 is CASSAAGFLHGYTF. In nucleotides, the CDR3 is TGTGCCAGCAGTGCTGCAGGGTTTTTACATGGCTACACCTTC.

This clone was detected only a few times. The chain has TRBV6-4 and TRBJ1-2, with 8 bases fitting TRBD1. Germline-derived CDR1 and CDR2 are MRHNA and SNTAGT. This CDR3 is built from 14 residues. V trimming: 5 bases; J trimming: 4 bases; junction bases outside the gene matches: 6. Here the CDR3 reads CASSLRGRFYGYTF. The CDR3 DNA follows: TGTGCCAGCAGTCTCAGGGGGCGCTTCTATGGCTACACCTTC.